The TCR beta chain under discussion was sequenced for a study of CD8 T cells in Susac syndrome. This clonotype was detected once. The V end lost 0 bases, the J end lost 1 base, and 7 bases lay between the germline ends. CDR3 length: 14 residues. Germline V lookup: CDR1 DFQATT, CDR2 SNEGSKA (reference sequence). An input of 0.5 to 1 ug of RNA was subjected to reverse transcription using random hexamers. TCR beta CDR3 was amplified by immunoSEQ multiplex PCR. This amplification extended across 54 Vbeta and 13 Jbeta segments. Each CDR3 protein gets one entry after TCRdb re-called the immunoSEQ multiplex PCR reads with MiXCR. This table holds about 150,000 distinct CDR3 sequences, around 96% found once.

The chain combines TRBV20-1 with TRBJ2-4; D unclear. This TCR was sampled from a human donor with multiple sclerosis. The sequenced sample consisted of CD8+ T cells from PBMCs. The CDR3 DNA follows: TGCAGTGCTAGAGATAGGGTTGCCAAAAACATTCAGTACTTC. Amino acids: CSARDRVAKNIQYF.